The 8 T cell receptor beta chains below come from one sample, sequenced in a study of T cell responses to AZD1222 COVID-19 vaccine. Method: immunoSEQ multiplex PCR; TCRdb's copy keeps in-frame clones and lacks some. Here the sample spans 95,000 to 100,000 clones, more than 70% being singletons. The specimen was peripheral blood, collected 28 days after the second AZD1222 dose. The receptors derive from an adult who received the AZD1222 COVID-19 vaccine.

V gene TRBV28 combines with J gene TRBJ1-2; 7 nucleotides align to TRBD1. With 6 bases clipped from V and 4 bases from J, the junction kept 8 bases outside the gene matches. The CDR3 length is 14 residues. CDR1 MDHEN and CDR2 SYDVKM come from the germline V gene. The CDR3 region has the DNA TGTGCCAGCAGGACATCAGGGGGAGGCTATGGCTACACCTTC. This codes for CASRTSGGGYGYTF.

This sequence joins TRBV9 and TRBJ1-2; D perhaps matches TRBD1 (5 bases). The CDR3 loop spans 14 amino acids. V was clipped by 0 bases and J by 4 bases, with 10 bases between them. Germline lookup yields CDR1 SGDLS and CDR2 YYNGEE. The CDR3 loop is CASSVGGAVYGYTF. The CDR3 nucleotides read TGTGCCAGCAGCGTAGGCGGGGCAGTCTATGGCTACACCTTC.

The CDR3 loop is CASSSQTGLITEAFF. The DNA of the CDR3 is TGTGCCAGCAGCTCCCAGACAGGGCTTATAACTGAAGCTTTCTTT. The chain uses TRBV7-3 and TRBJ1-1, with 7 bases lining up with TRBD1. This CDR3 is 15 amino acids long. Trimming cost V 4 bases and J 5 bases; bases outside gene matches: 10. CDR1 SGHTA and CDR2 FQGTGA come from the germline V gene.

This chain uses TRBV7-3 with TRBJ2-7; the D is unclear. The CDR3 runs to 12 residues. V was trimmed by 3 bases and J by 5 bases, leaving 8 bases between them. CDR1 is SGHTA, CDR2 FQGTGA, per germline. The chain's CDR3 is CASSFLPHEQYF. CDR3 DNA: TGTGCCAGCAGCTTCCTCCCCCACGAGCAGTACTTC.

The J gene is TRBJ1-4, the V gene TRBV7-9; D unresolved. Looked up from germline, CDR1 is SEHNR and CDR2 is FQNEAQ (reference sequence). The ends were cut back, 1 base at V and 5 bases at J, with 8 bases in the middle. The CDR3 is made up of 14 amino acids. CDR3 amino acids: CASSLGTANEKLFF. CDR3 coding DNA: TGTGCCAGCAGCTTAGGGACCGCAAATGAAAAACTGTTTTTT.

Comment on this clone: This specimen includes other DNA sequences encoding the same CDR3. For the CDR3, the DNA is TGTGCCAGCAGATCCCCAGCGGGGGCAGGTGGCTACACCTTC. Amino acid sequence: CASRSPAGAGGYTF. The chain uses TRBV6-5 and TRBJ1-2; the D gene is possibly TRBD1 (6 bases). Germline V lookup: CDR1 MNHEY, CDR2 SVGAGI. The length of the CDR3 is 14 residues. Trimming removed 6 bases at V and 7 bases at J, with 18 bases between.

The V and J genes are TRBV5-1 and TRBJ2-1; the match to TRBD2 covers 12 bases. This CDR3 has 19 amino acids. With 0 bases clipped from V and 0 bases from J, the junction kept 7 bases outside the gene matches. Looked up from germline, CDR1 is SGHRS and CDR2 is YFSETQ. The CDR3 loop is CASSLAGTSGLSSYNEQFF. Here the CDR3 DNA reads TGCGCCAGCAGCTTGGCCGGGACTAGCGGGTTAAGCTCCTACAATGAGCAGTTCTTC.

This clone was detected only a few times. V and J are TRBV27 and TRBJ1-2; the D gene is possibly TRBD1 (6 bases). The V end was cut by 2 bases, the J end by 8 bases, with 15 bases between. Germline CDR1 MNHEY, CDR2 SMNVEV (reference sequence). The CDR3 has 14 amino acids. As DNA, the CDR3 is TGTGCCAGCAGTTTAAGTGGGCAGGGGCACGGCTACACCTTC. This translates into CASSLSGQGHGYTF.